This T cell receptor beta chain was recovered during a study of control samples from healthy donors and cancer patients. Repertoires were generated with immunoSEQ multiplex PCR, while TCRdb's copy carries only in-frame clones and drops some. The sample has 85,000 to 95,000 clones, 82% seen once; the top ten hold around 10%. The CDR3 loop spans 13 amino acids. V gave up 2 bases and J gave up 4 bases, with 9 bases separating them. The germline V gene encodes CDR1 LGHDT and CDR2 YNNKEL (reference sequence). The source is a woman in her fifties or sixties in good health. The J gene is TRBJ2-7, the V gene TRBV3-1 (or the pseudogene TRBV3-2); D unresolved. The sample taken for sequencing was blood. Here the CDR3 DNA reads TGTGCCAGCAGCCAAAGGGAAGGGTACGAGCAGTACTTC. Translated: CASSQREGYEQYF.